Below, 19 T cell receptor beta chains from the same sample are listed, as sequenced in a study of cytomegalovirus exposure and HLA in healthy donors (dated by TCRdb to the late 2010s). Library prep was done by the immunoSEQ multiplex PCR assay. A mixture of 60 forward primers for TCR Vbeta segments and 13 reverse primers for TCR Jbeta segments was used in the multiplex PCR. Drawn from immuneACCESS, this table holds only the in-frame rearrangements with V and J called that TCRdb kept. Clones are partly lost; checked studies trace under half to an unresolved V gene and leave the rest unexplained. Within this sample are under 200,000 clones, with roughly three quarters of them counted one time only. The ten most abundant clones make up approximately 0.39% of the sample. Sample: PBMCs. The receptors shown here come from a male donor in good health and CMV-seropositive.

The J gene is TRBJ2-7, the V gene TRBV20-1; 8 nucleotides align to TRBD1. This CDR3 contains 11 residues. V dropped 3 bases and J dropped 10; count of bases not matched to a gene: 5. Per the germline V gene, CDR1 is DFQATT and CDR2 is SNEGSKA (reference sequence). CDR3 protein: CSARDREQQYF. CDR3 DNA sequence: TGCAGTGCTAGGGACAGGGAGCAACAGTACTTC.

The DNA for the CDR3 is TGCGCCAGCAGCCGCTCGGGGGGAGAAGGCCAGCCCCAGCATTTT. This encodes CASSRSGGEGQPQHF. The chain is built from TRBV4-3 and TRBJ1-5; the D gene is possibly TRBD1 (5 bases). V lost 4 bases and J 7 bases, leaving 17 bases between the germline ends. The CDR3 is made up of 15 amino acids. Per the germline V gene, CDR1 is LGHNA and CDR2 is YSLEER.

The chain uses TRBV18 and TRBJ2-1, with TRBD2 matching 11 bases. This CDR3 comprises 16 residues. V gave up 2 bases and J gave up 8 bases; unmatched junction bases: 8. CDR1 and CDR2 from the germline V gene are KGHSH and LQKENI. The CDR3 here is CASSPVTSGRGDEQFF. The CDR3 nucleotides read TGTGCCAGCTCACCAGTAACTAGCGGGAGAGGCGATGAGCAGTTCTTC.

This chain uses TRBV7-2 with TRBJ1-4, with D hard to call. Per germline, CDR1 SGHTA and CDR2 FQGNSA. V was clipped by 5 bases and J by 4 bases, with 11 bases between them. The CDR3 sequence is 14 residues long. CDR3 amino acids: CASSLGGFNEKLFF. For the CDR3, the DNA is TGTGCCAGCAGCCTAGGAGGGTTTAATGAAAAACTGTTTTTT.

V is TRBV19 and J is TRBJ1-2, with a tentative D call TRBD1 (5 bases). CDR3 length: 13 residues. V lost 4 bases and J 8 bases, leaving 14 bases between the germline ends. The germline CDR1 and CDR2 sequences are LNHDA and SQIVND (reference sequence). CDR3 sequence: CASSTDPQGGYTF. DNA for the CDR3: TGTGCCAGTAGTACCGACCCCCAGGGCGGCTACACCTTC.

This clone was seen only once. The gene calls are TRBV4-1 and TRBJ2-7; 10 bases align to TRBD1. Per germline, CDR1 MGHRA and CDR2 YSYEKL. The J segment lost 8 bases and the V segment lost 1 base, leaving 11 bases of the junction unmatched. CDR3 length: 16 amino acids. The CDR3 loop reads CASSQGSGTGAWQQYF. DNA for the CDR3: TGCGCCAGCAGCCAAGGAAGTGGGACAGGGGCTTGGCAGCAGTACTTC.

The chain is built from TRBV7-2 and TRBJ1-2; D remains ambiguous. Trimming removed 2 bases at V and 0 bases at J, with 7 bases between. CDR3 length equals 14 residues. The germline V gene has CDR1 SGHTA and CDR2 FQGNSA. CDR3 sequence: CASSLSSTNYGYTF. CDR3 coding DNA: TGTGCCAGCAGCTTAAGCTCTACTAACTATGGCTACACCTTC. Full variable domain (remainder filled in from reference TRBV7-2 and TRBJ1-2): GAGVSQSPSNKVTEKGKDVELRCDPISGHTALYWYRQSLGQGLEFLIYFQGNSAPDKSGLPSDRFSAERTGGSVSTLTIQRTQQEDSAVYLCASSLSSTNYGYTFGSGTRLTVV.

V and J are TRBV6-6 and TRBJ2-1; 13 nucleotides match TRBD2. The CDR3 has 15 amino acids. V was clipped by 5 bases and J by 9 bases; unmatched bases: 7. The germline CDR1 and CDR2 sequences are MNHNY and SVGAGI (reference sequence). CDR3 protein: CASSAPGTSGVEQFF. In DNA form, the CDR3 reads TGTGCCAGCAGTGCCCCCGGGACTAGCGGGGTTGAGCAGTTCTTC.

A single count supports this clone. The chain carries TRBV7-2 and TRBJ1-3; D gene unclear. The CDR3 runs to 16 residues. CDR1 and CDR2 (germline): SGHTA, FQGNSA. The V end was cut by 4 bases, the J end by 0 bases, with 13 bases between. CDR3 sequence: CASSWVDWTSGNTIYF. In DNA form, the CDR3 reads TGTGCCAGCAGCTGGGTGGACTGGACCTCTGGAAACACCATATATTTT.

V and J are TRBV5-1 and TRBJ2-3, with D possibly matching TRBD1 (5 bases). This CDR3 region has 17 residues. Germline values: CDR1 SGHRS, CDR2 YFSETQ. V lost 0 bases, J lost 3 bases, and 17 bases lay in between. The CDR3 loop reads CASSLEALTGTTDTQYF. In DNA form, the CDR3 reads TGCGCCAGCAGCTTGGAGGCTCTTACAGGTACTACAGATACGCAGTATTTT.

This clone was seen just once. The genes are TRBV5-6 and TRBJ2-5, with 7 bases that match TRBD2. This CDR3 region has 14 residues. V lost 1 base to trimming and J lost 5 bases; unmatched junction nucleotides: 5. Germline V gives CDR1 SGHDT, CDR2 YYEEEE. The CDR3 DNA sequence: TGTGCCAGCAGCTTGAGTAGCGGGCACGAGACCCAGTACTTC. It codes for CASSLSSGHETQYF.

This clone was seen just once. The V call is TRBV7-3, the J call TRBJ2-5; 7 bases are shared with TRBD2. The CDR3 covers 14 residues. Trimming cost V 5 bases and J 5 bases; bases outside gene matches: 8. Germline V gene lookup returns CDR1 SGHTA and CDR2 FQGTGA. CDR3 residues: CASSLQVGGETQYF. The CDR3 DNA is TGTGCCAGCAGCCTCCAGGTGGGGGGGGAGACCCAGTACTTC. The full variable domain, in which reference TRBV7-3 and TRBJ2-5 provide the parts outside the CDR3, is GAGVSQTPSNKVTEKGKYVELRCDPISGHTALYWYRQSLGQGPEFLIYFQGTGAADDSGLPNDRFFAVRPEGSVSTLKIQRTERGDSAVYLCASSLQVGGETQYFGPGTRLLVL.

The gene calls are TRBV2 and TRBJ2-3; the match to TRBD2 covers 8 bases. Germline CDR1 is SNHLY and CDR2 is FYNNEI. Trimming at V came to 0 bases and at J to 6 bases, leaving 11 bases not matched to a gene. CDR3 length: 17 residues. The CDR3 reads CASSEALPGGGVDTQYF. As DNA, the CDR3 is TGTGCCAGCAGTGAAGCGCTTCCGGGGGGGGGTGTTGATACGCAGTATTTT.

The table lists this clone with a count of one. This chain joins TRBV7-6 and TRBJ1-3; no definite D call. V was trimmed by 5 bases and J by 0 bases, leaving 14 bases between them. Germline-derived CDR1 and CDR2 are SGHVS and FNYEAQ. CDR3 length: 16 amino acids. The CDR3 region is CASSAQTPSSGNTIYF. The CDR3 DNA is TGTGCCAGCAGCGCCCAGACTCCTAGCTCTGGAAACACCATATATTTT.

The chain links TRBV5-1 to TRBJ2-1; D is possibly TRBD2 (6 bases). There are 16 residues in the CDR3. Trimming took off 0 bases at V and 9 bases at J, with 19 bases between the two ends. Germline values: CDR1 SGHRS, CDR2 YFSETQ. DNA for the CDR3: TGCGCCAGCAGCTTGGCCGAAGGAGGGATCGGCGGTGAGCAGTTCTTC. Translation gives CASSLAEGGIGGEQFF.

The chain joins TRBV7-3 to TRBJ2-1; 11 bases line up with TRBD2. The junction had 6 bases not matched to a gene; V was cut back by 5 bases and J by 6 bases. CDR1 is SGHTA and CDR2 is FQGTGA in the germline V gene. The CDR3 contains 15 residues. The CDR3 sequence is CASSQTSGGANEQFF. CDR3 sequence (DNA): TGTGCCAGCAGCCAAACTAGCGGGGGCGCCAATGAGCAGTTCTTC.

This clone was recorded a few times. The genes are TRBV18 and TRBJ1-1, with D perhaps TRBD1 (6 bases). Deletions cut 5 bases from V and 1 base from J, with 11 bases between. This CDR3 has 14 amino acids. The germline gives CDR1 KGHSH, CDR2 LQKENI. The CDR3 DNA reads as TGTGCCAGCTCATTTGGACAGTCGAACACTGAAGCTTTCTTT. This translates into CASSFGQSNTEAFF.

V and J are TRBV10-3 and TRBJ2-5; 10 bases fit TRBD1. The tail of the sequence fits TRBJ2-7 better, so the J call may be wrong. This CDR3 is built from 15 residues. Germline CDR1 reads ENHRY; CDR2 reads SYGVKD. The CDR3 DNA is TGTGCCATCAGTGAGCCCGGGACAGGGGCTGACGAGCAGTACTTC. It encodes CAISEPGTGADEQYF.

This clone was counted a few times. This chain connects TRBV11-2 to TRBJ2-2, with 11 nucleotides matching TRBD2. The V and J ends lost 5 bases and 3 bases, in that order; junction bases with no gene match: 2. This CDR3 contains 15 residues. The germline gives CDR1 SGHAT, CDR2 FQNNGV. The CDR3 here is CASSQTSGDTGELFF. CDR3 in DNA: TGTGCCAGCAGCCAGACTAGCGGGGACACCGGGGAGCTGTTTTTT.